This TCR beta chain stems from a study of blood T cell repertoires in COVID-19. Looking at the study overall: Samples taken during acute and convalescent COVID-19 were collected in the United States, Italy and Spain. T cells, B-cell-depleted T cells, or PBMCs provided the cDNA or gDNA that served as material.

The CDR3 runs to 12 residues. Germline lookup yields CDR1 SEHNR and CDR2 FQNEAQ (reference sequence). The V and J ends lost 5 bases and 8 bases, in that order; junction bases with no gene match: 4. Sequencing was performed with immunoSEQ multiplex PCR; in TCRdb, only in-frame clones are kept and a portion is missing. The sample records about 360,000 clones, 88% being singletons. The sequence came from a woman aged 40 to 49 with acute COVID-19. The J gene is TRBJ1-2, the V gene TRBV7-9; TRBD1 aligns across 8 bases. The sample consisted of PBMCs or T cells enriched from blood (not recorded which). The CDR3 loop reads CASSHGQGGYTF. CDR3 sequence (DNA): TGTGCCAGCAGCCACGGACAGGGAGGCTACACCTTC.